This TCR beta chain was sequenced during a study of blood T cell repertoires in COVID-19. Turning to the study itself: COVID-19 samples, acute and convalescent, were from the United States, Italy and Spain. The cDNA or gDNA used as material had been derived from T cells, B-cell-depleted T cells, or PBMCs.

Original handling: The assay estimated nucleated cells by amplifying reference gene primers. This table comes from immunoSEQ multiplex PCR, and its TCRdb copy is limited to in-frame clones, with some not included. V and J calls and clone size are as listed in that table; D and trimming were resolved from the DNA. The table includes about 190,000 clones, about 83% detected once. CDR1 is LNHDA, CDR2 SQIVND, per germline (reference sequence). The CDR3 has 15 residues. Germline trimming cut 7 bases from V and 6 bases from J; bases unmatched to any gene: 10. The chain is built from TRBV19 and TRBJ2-3, with 10 bases identical to TRBD2. Sequenced input: peripheral blood. This TCR was recovered from a woman in her 70s with active or convalescent COVID-19. The CDR3 DNA is TGTGCCAGTAAGTGGCAAGCGGGAGGGTCGGATACGCAGTATTTT. Residues: CASKWQAGGSDTQYF.